What follows are 14 T cell receptor beta chains derived from one specimen sequenced in a study of regulatory T cells in long-lasting Graves disease. Time point reported: newly diagnosed GD, antithyroid drugs for less than 3 months. RNA isolated from PBMCs was used to make the TCR library. Arm-PCR of CDR3 regions and iRepertoire HTBI primers were the basis on which TCR beta libraries were built. TCRdb fed the multiplex PCR reads into MiXCR, producing one record per CDR3 protein. The sample has 450,000 to 500,000 distinct CDR3 sequences, roughly 16% seen once; the top ten hold more than 10%. These data were also filed under a second study, of T cells in Graves' hyperthyroidism and ophthalmopathy.

The starting material was peripheral blood mononuclear cells (PBMCs), obtained at new diagnosis, from a patient treated with antithyroid drugs. All receptors come from a man aged 35-49 years with Graves disease.

The table lists this clonotype with a few counts. J is TRBJ1-1 and V is TRBV29-1, with TRBD1 identical over 7 bases. The junction had 8 bases not matched to a gene; V was cut back by 4 bases and J by 6 bases. In germline, CDR1 is SQVTM, CDR2 ANQGSEA. CDR3 length: 13 amino acids. Here the CDR3 DNA reads TGCAGCGTTGGGGACAGTAAACGCGCTGAAGCTTTCTTT. This translates into CSVGDSKRAEAFF.

This clonotype occurred many times. The genes are TRBV12-3 or TRBV12-4 and TRBJ2-1, with TRBD2 matching over 12 bases. V shed 7 bases and J 4 bases; nucleotides not matched to a gene: 8. The CDR3 is 16 amino acids. The chain's CDR3 is CASTKTSGSSYNEQFF. Here the CDR3 DNA reads TGTGCCAGCACCAAGACTAGCGGGAGCTCTTACAATGAGCAGTTCTTC.

A word on this clonotype: A single base separates this from a much larger clone, so it may be a read error. The chain combines TRBV12-3 or TRBV12-4 with TRBJ2-2; 7 bases are shared with TRBD2. The CDR3 has 18 amino acids. The J segment lost 0 bases and the V segment lost 8 bases, leaving 15 bases of the junction unmatched. The CDR3 bases are TGTGCCAGCGACCATCGCCGAGGGCTAGCGGCGAACACCGGGGAGCTGTTTTTT. Protein: CASDHRRGLAANTGELFF.

There are a few counts of this clonotype. The chain couples TRBV9 to TRBJ2-1; 12 positions match TRBD2. The CDR3 extends over 14 amino acids. Germline lookup yields CDR1 SGDLS and CDR2 YYNGEE. J lost 13 bases, V lost 4 bases, and 9 bases had no gene match. The CDR3 DNA sequence: TGTGCCAGCAGCTTCACCGGGACTAGCGGGTTACAGTTCTTC. Its protein product is CASSFTGTSGLQFF.

This clonotype was seen at least ten times. The chain recombines TRBV4-1 with TRBJ2-3; D possibly matches TRBD1 or TRBD2 (5 bases each). CDR3 size: 14 residues. The ends were cut back, 1 base at V and 5 bases at J, with 10 bases in the middle. Germline lookup yields CDR1 MGHRA and CDR2 YSYEKL. CDR3 nucleotides: TGCGCCAGCAGCCAAGTACAGGAGGTAGATACGCAGTATTTT. As protein: CASSQVQEVDTQYF.

This clonotype was seen only a few times. This chain uses TRBV20-1 with TRBJ2-1; D gene uncertain. Germline V lookup: CDR1 DFQATT, CDR2 SNEGSKA (reference sequence). V lost 3 bases, J lost 0 bases, and 12 bases lay in between. The CDR3 runs 15 residues. The CDR3 reads CSARLGRSSYNEQFF. DNA of the CDR3: TGCAGTGCTAGGCTCGGTAGAAGCTCCTACAATGAGCAGTTCTTC.

This clonotype was seen ten or more times. This chain joins TRBV6-1 and TRBJ1-1; no reliable D call. Deletions cut 5 bases from V and 5 bases from J, with 9 bases between. CDR1 is MNHNS, CDR2 SASEGT, per germline. This CDR3 has 12 residues. In nucleotides, the CDR3 is TGTGCCAGCAGTCGGGTGGGAACTGAAGCTTTCTTT. It translates to CASSRVGTEAFF.

Ten or more counts support this clonotype. The genes are TRBV7-9 and TRBJ2-3; D is unresolved. Germline CDR1 is SEHNR and CDR2 is FQNEAQ (reference sequence). The CDR3 extends over 13 amino acids. The V and J ends lost 0 bases and 5 bases respectively, with 6 bases between them. The CDR3 DNA reads TGTGCCAGCAGCTTAGCAAAGCGAGATACGCAGTATTTT. Translated, it gives CASSLAKRDTQYF.

This clonotype was seen more than once but under ten times. The V call is TRBV29-1, the J call TRBJ2-7; D gene unclear. The CDR3 sequence is 11 residues long. CDR1 is SQVTM and CDR2 is ANQGSEA in the germline V gene. Between the trimmed V and J ends, which lost 4 bases and 3 bases, there was a span of 7 bases. CDR3 coding DNA: TGCAGCGTTGTAACCCGCTACGAGCAGTACTTC. Encoded protein: CSVVTRYEQYF.

The chain has TRBV14 and TRBJ2-7; 7 positions agree with TRBD2. The J segment lost 2 bases and the V segment lost 4 bases, leaving 5 bases of the junction unmatched. CDR1 is SGHDN and CDR2 is FVKESK in the germline V gene. CDR3 length: 14 residues. CDR3 sequence: CASSPSGLPYEQYF. The CDR3 DNA sequence: TGTGCCAGCAGCCCTAGCGGATTACCCTACGAGCAGTACTTC.

This clonotype occurred many times. The V call is TRBV11-2, the J call TRBJ2-7; D call uncertain. The CDR3 contains 16 residues. CDR1 is SGHAT, CDR2 FQNNGV, per germline. Trimming removed 4 bases from V and 3 bases from J, with 19 bases in between. CDR3 residues: CASSSQPQQPFYEQYF. Here the CDR3 DNA reads TGTGCCAGCAGCTCCCAACCTCAACAGCCATTCTACGAGCAGTACTTC.

This chain connects TRBV20-1 to TRBJ1-5; 7 bases agree with TRBD1. Germline values: CDR1 DFQATT, CDR2 SNEGSKA (reference sequence). J was trimmed by 0 bases and V by 4 bases; bases with no gene match: 9. The CDR3 contains 16 residues. CDR3 loop: CSANAGTAVSNQPQHF. The CDR3 nucleotides are TGCAGTGCTAACGCCGGGACAGCCGTTAGCAATCAGCCCCAGCATTTT.

This clonotype has a count of ten or more. The rearrangement links TRBV12-3 or TRBV12-4 to TRBJ2-1; 7 bases are a match to TRBD1. CDR3 length equals 15 residues. The V gene end was trimmed by 5 bases and the J gene end by 0 bases; junction bases not matched to a gene: 4. For the CDR3, the DNA is TGTGCCAGCAGTCCAGGGGGATTCTCCTACAATGAGCAGTTCTTC. Translating it yields CASSPGGFSYNEQFF.

This clonotype has ten or more counts. This chain uses TRBV11-2 with TRBJ2-1; TRBD2 agrees at 7 bases. The V and J ends lost 0 bases and 5 bases, in that order; junction bases with no gene match: 4. The CDR3 covers 15 residues. The germline V gene encodes CDR1 SGHAT and CDR2 FQNNGV. CDR3 DNA sequence: TGTGCCAGCAGCTTAGAGGCGGGAGTCCACAATGAGCAGTTCTTC. Residues: CASSLEAGVHNEQFF.